The present entry profiles one TCR beta chain with its context. Authors' methods: Counts of nucleated cells, estimated from reference gene primer amplification, were obtained. Clones were sequenced by immunoSEQ multiplex PCR, and TCRdb holds only the in-frame ones, with some missing. The V and J calls and clone size were taken over from that table, and D and trimming were inferred from the DNA. The table records hundreds of thousands of clones, roughly 79% of them present only once. This sample is part of a study of blood T cell repertoires in COVID-19. Study-wide background: Italy, Spain and the United States were the sources of the convalescent and acute COVID-19 samples. T cells, B-cell-depleted T cells, or PBMCs supplied cDNA or gDNA.

Followed longitudinally, the Seattle patients had been enrolled during active infection. CDR3 length equals 17 residues. Trimming pared 2 bases from V and 4 bases from J, leaving 21 bases between. The germline V gene has CDR1 SGDLS and CDR2 YYNGEE. The gene calls are TRBV9 and TRBJ1-1, with a weak D call TRBD1 (5 bases). This clonotype was obtained from a woman of 80 years or more with COVID-19, enrolled during active disease. Sequencing input: peripheral blood. The CDR3 protein is CASSVYMPAGVCTEAFF. The CDR3 DNA reads TGTGCCAGCAGCGTTTATATGCCCGCGGGGGTTTGCACTGAAGCTTTCTTT.